What follows are 29 T cell receptor beta chains derived from one specimen sequenced in a study of intratumoral heterogeneity in liver cancer. Sequencing used immunoSEQ multiplex PCR; TCRdb keeps in-frame clones, though not all of them. Among about 20,000 clones, just under 75% were seen once, and the ten largest hold 17%. The sequences come from tumor-adjacent normal tissue, collected before any cancer treatment. The receptor source for this set is a woman in her 70s with hepatocellular carcinoma.

The chain combines TRBV6-5 with TRBJ2-4, with a weak D call TRBD1 (5 bases). This CDR3 has 13 amino acids. CDR1 MNHEY and CDR2 SVGAGI come from the germline V gene. V lost 4 bases, J lost 6 bases, and 10 bases lay in between. The CDR3 region is CASSSQGSNIQYF. CDR3 in DNA: TGTGCCAGCAGTTCCCAGGGATCAAACATTCAGTACTTC.

The rearrangement uses TRBV27 and TRBJ2-1; 9 nucleotides align to TRBD2. V shed 3 bases and J 1 base; nucleotides not matched to a gene: 1. CDR3 length equals 15 residues. Germline CDR1 MNHEY, CDR2 SMNVEV (reference sequence). The DNA of the CDR3 is TGTGCCAGCAGTTTTACTAGCGGGTCCTACAATGAGCAGTTCTTC. Protein: CASSFTSGSYNEQFF.

The chain links TRBV19 to TRBJ2-1; D uncertain. Trimming removed 9 bases from V and 0 bases from J, with 15 bases in between. The CDR3 length is 15 residues. The germline gives CDR1 LNHDA, CDR2 SQIVND (reference sequence). As DNA, the CDR3 is TGTGCCAGCCGACCAGGTCCGAGCTCCTACAATGAGCAGTTCTTC. Protein sequence: CASRPGPSSYNEQFF.

The rearrangement links TRBV19 to TRBJ2-3; 8 nucleotides agree with TRBD1. Germline V gene data show CDR1 as LNHDA and CDR2 as SQIVND (reference sequence). The CDR3 is made up of 15 amino acids. The trim removed 5 bases at V and 5 bases at J, leaving 9 bases unmatched. CDR3 amino acids: CASSPRAGGRDTQYF. In nucleotides, the CDR3 is TGTGCCAGTAGTCCCCGGGCAGGGGGCAGAGATACGCAGTATTTT.

The chain employs TRBV27 and TRBJ2-3; 11 positions match TRBD2. The CDR3 has 16 amino acids. CDR1 is MNHEY and CDR2 is SMNVEV in the germline V gene (reference sequence). After removal of 6 bases from V and 6 bases from J, the junction contained 11 bases not matched to a gene. CDR3 sequence reads: CASSRTSGRSYDTQYF. CDR3 bases: TGTGCCAGCAGCCGGACTAGCGGGCGGAGTTATGATACGCAGTATTTT.

By its share, this clone is medium-sized. The chain couples TRBV28 to TRBJ2-7; D is uncertain. Per germline, CDR1 MDHEN and CDR2 SYDVKM. Trimming took off 7 bases at V and 8 bases at J, with 15 bases between the two ends. CDR3 length: 12 residues. CDR3 DNA sequence: TGTGCCAGCACAAACCCTCGTGGGAAGCAGTACTTC. This sequence encodes CASTNPRGKQYF.

The J gene is TRBJ2-1, the V gene TRBV10-3; TRBD2 agrees at 15 bases. Germline V gene lookup returns CDR1 ENHRY and CDR2 SYGVKD. The CDR3 has 18 amino acids. The trim removed 0 bases at V and 8 bases at J, leaving 8 bases unmatched. The CDR3 nucleotides read TGTGCCATCAGTGAGTCGTTTGGGACTAGCGGGAGGATGTATGAGCAGTTCTTC. This sequence encodes CAISESFGTSGRMYEQFF.

The chain links TRBV5-1 to TRBJ2-7; 9 bases align to TRBD2. The CDR3 extends over 16 amino acids. Losses at the gene ends were 4 bases for V and 5 bases for J; bases not matched to a gene: 13. In germline, CDR1 is SGHRS, CDR2 YFSETQ. The CDR3 nucleotides read TGCGCCAGCAGCCGGCAGTGGGGTAGCGGGAGTAACGAGCAGTACTTC. It specifies CASSRQWGSGSNEQYF.

This clone is labeled as medium-sized. The gene calls are TRBV27 and TRBJ2-1; weak D call: TRBD2 (5 bases). V lost 6 bases to trimming and J lost 4 bases, with 10 bases between them. CDR1 MNHEY and CDR2 SMNVEV come from the germline V gene (reference sequence). There are 13 residues in the CDR3. The CDR3 region has the DNA TGTGCCAGCAGGGGGAGAGGGTACAATGAGCAGTTCTTC. This gives the protein CASRGRGYNEQFF.

V gene TRBV3-1 (or the pseudogene TRBV3-2) combines with J gene TRBJ2-2, with D possibly matching TRBD2 (7 bases). V was trimmed by 6 bases and J by 3 bases, leaving 17 bases between them. The CDR3 runs to 16 residues. CDR1 LGHDT and CDR2 YNNKEL come from the germline V gene (reference sequence). The DNA for the CDR3 is TGTGCCAGCAGTGGGGGGGAGACAGGAGACACCGGGGAGCTGTTTTTT. Encoded protein: CASSGGETGDTGELFF.

This rearrangement joins TRBV27 to TRBJ2-1, with a weak D call TRBD2 (5 bases). CDR1 and CDR2 (germline): MNHEY, SMNVEV (reference sequence). This CDR3 region has 17 residues. The germline V and J ends were trimmed by 3 bases and 0 bases, with 15 bases remaining between them. The CDR3 loop is CASSLYFGKSSYNEQFF. CDR3 DNA sequence: TGTGCCAGCAGTTTGTACTTCGGGAAAAGCTCCTACAATGAGCAGTTCTTC.

Only one count was recorded for this clone. The gene calls are TRBV5-1 and TRBJ2-1; TRBD2 matches at 14 bases. CDR3 size: 17 residues. Germline values: CDR1 SGHRS, CDR2 YFSETQ. The V and J ends lost 5 bases and 0 bases, in that order; junction bases with no gene match: 4. This chain's CDR3 is CASRRTSGRSSYNEQFF. For the CDR3, the DNA is TGCGCCAGCAGGAGGACTAGCGGGAGGTCCTCCTACAATGAGCAGTTCTTC.

This clone was detected only once. This rearrangement joins TRBV19 to TRBJ2-7; 7 nucleotides line up with TRBD1. This CDR3 region has 14 residues. Germline trimming cut 4 bases from V and 6 bases from J; bases unmatched to any gene: 9. Germline V gene sequence: CDR1 LNHDA, CDR2 SQIVND (reference sequence). CDR3 bases: TGTGCCAGTAGTACCGACAGGGTTTCAGGCGAGCAGTACTTC. It encodes CASSTDRVSGEQYF.

The V and J genes are TRBV9 and TRBJ2-3; 8 nucleotides match TRBD1. The J segment lost 5 bases and the V segment lost 0 bases, leaving 5 bases of the junction unmatched. Germline values: CDR1 SGDLS, CDR2 YYNGEE. The CDR3 covers 15 residues. The CDR3 region is CASSVVDREGDTQYF. CDR3 sequence (DNA): TGTGCCAGCAGCGTAGTGGACAGGGAAGGAGATACGCAGTATTTT.

This chain connects TRBV7-8 to TRBJ2-5; perhaps TRBD1 as D (5 bases). The ends were cut back, 10 bases at V and 9 bases at J, with 21 bases in the middle. Germline V CDR1 and CDR2: SGHVS, FQNEAQ. CDR3 length: 13 amino acids. The CDR3 sequence: CAIRGPREGAQYF. DNA of the CDR3: TGTGCCATCCGCGGCCCCAGGGAAGGGGCCCAGTACTTC.

The rearrangement uses TRBV5-5 and TRBJ2-5; 8 bases map to TRBD1. With V trimmed by 4 bases and J by 1 base, 6 bases remained unmatched. Germline CDR1 and CDR2: SGHKS and YYEKEE (reference sequence). The CDR3 contains 15 residues. CDR3 amino acids: CASSVTGAAQETQYF. CDR3 DNA: TGTGCCAGCAGCGTGACAGGGGCCGCCCAAGAGACCCAGTACTTC.

This chain uses TRBV27 with TRBJ2-7; D gene ambiguous. This CDR3 comprises 14 residues. Germline V gene lookup returns CDR1 MNHEY and CDR2 SMNVEV (reference sequence). V was shortened by 2 bases and J by 2 bases, with 10 bases between the two germline ends. CDR3 nucleotide sequence: TGTGCCAGCAGTTTAGCGTGGAGCACCTACGAGCAGTACTTC. Translation: CASSLAWSTYEQYF.

V is TRBV28 and J is TRBJ1-5; a possible D gene is TRBD1 (6 bases). V lost 2 bases, J lost 4 bases, and 12 bases lay in between. This CDR3 comprises 15 residues. In germline, CDR1 is MDHEN, CDR2 SYDVKM. DNA of the CDR3: TGTGCCAGCAGTTTAGGCAGGGGCCCAAATCAGCCCCAGCATTTT. Its translation is CASSLGRGPNQPQHF. Together with reference TRBV28 and TRBJ1-5, the CDR3 gives the full variable domain: DVKVTQSSRYLVKRTGEKVFLECVQDMDHENMFWYRQDPGLGLRLIYFSYDVKMKEKGDIPEGYSVSREKKERFSLILESASTNQTSMYLCASSLGRGPNQPQHFGDGTRLSIL.

The chain uses TRBV6-1 and TRBJ1-5; possibly TRBD1 for D (6 bases). Trimming stripped 4 bases from V and 0 bases from J, with 19 bases between. CDR1 is MNHNS, CDR2 SASEGT, per germline. CDR3 length equals 18 residues. CDR3 nucleotides: TGTGCCAGCAGTGGACGCCTACCGGGACAACTTAGCAATCAGCCCCAGCATTTT. The encoded protein is CASSGRLPGQLSNQPQHF.

The chain combines TRBV6-1 with TRBJ1-2; TRBD1 matches 8 bases. V was clipped by 2 bases and J by 4 bases; unmatched bases: 0. Germline V lookup: CDR1 MNHNS, CDR2 SASEGT. CDR3 length equals 13 residues. CDR3: CASSETGGYGYTF. CDR3 bases: TGTGCCAGCAGTGAAACAGGGGGCTATGGCTACACCTTC.

This clone was found once. The CDR3 bases are TGTGCCAGCAGCTCCCCCCGGGGGCGCGATACGCAGTATTTT. Translated: CASSSPRGRDTQYF. The chain has TRBV7-2 and TRBJ2-3; D may match TRBD1 or TRBD2 (6 bases each). CDR1 is SGHTA, CDR2 FQGNSA, per germline. The length of the CDR3 is 14 residues. Trimming cost V 4 bases and J 6 bases, with 14 bases left between them.

This clone has a handful of counts. The chain links TRBV19 to TRBJ2-7; possible D gene TRBD1, 5 bases. Germline-derived CDR1 and CDR2 are LNHDA and SQIVND (reference sequence). The CDR3 is 15 amino acids. Trimming took 0 bases from V and 0 from J, leaving 9 bases between them. The CDR3 reads CASSIDHRSSYEQYF. CDR3 DNA: TGTGCCAGTAGTATAGATCACAGGAGCTCCTACGAGCAGTACTTC.

The chain recombines TRBV3-1 (or the pseudogene TRBV3-2) with TRBJ2-3; TRBD1 or TRBD2 may be the D gene (5 bases each). Germline CDR1 and CDR2: LGHDT and YNNKEL (reference sequence). The CDR3 loop spans 15 amino acids. The V end was cut by 4 bases, the J end by 10 bases, with 21 bases between. The CDR3 DNA sequence: TGTGCCAGCAGCCCTAACTCTGGGACCTTTGGCGCGCAGTATTTT. Encoded protein: CASSPNSGTFGAQYF.

This clone was counted a single time. The V and J genes are TRBV20-1 and TRBJ2-5, with D uncertain. The germline CDR1 and CDR2 sequences are DFQATT and SNEGSKA (reference sequence). V dropped 3 bases and J dropped 2 bases, with 7 bases sitting between them. This CDR3 contains 12 residues. This CDR3 reads CSASRQQETQYF. The DNA for the CDR3 is TGCAGTGCTAGTAGGCAGCAAGAGACCCAGTACTTC.

This chain joins TRBV18 and TRBJ1-4, with a tentative D call TRBD1 (5 bases). Germline V gives CDR1 KGHSH, CDR2 LQKENI. The CDR3 is made up of 14 amino acids. Trimming shortened V by 3 bases and J by 3 bases, and 8 bases separated the two germline ends. In DNA form, the CDR3 reads TGTGCCAGCTCACCCCAGGGACCTAATGAAAAACTGTTTTTT. Residues: CASSPQGPNEKLFF.

The V and J genes are TRBV5-1 and TRBJ2-7; 15 nucleotides align to TRBD2. Trimming removed 0 bases from V and 2 bases from J; junction bases left unmatched: 6. Germline assignment: CDR1 SGHRS and CDR2 YFSETQ. The CDR3 is 18 residues long. CDR3 DNA sequence: TGCGCCAGCAGCTTGGCCGGGACTAGCGGGAGGCCCGCCTACGAGCAGTACTTC. Amino acid sequence: CASSLAGTSGRPAYEQYF. Combining the CDR3 with reference TRBV5-1 and TRBJ2-7 gives the whole variable domain KAGVTQTPRYLIKTRGQQVTLSCSPISGHRSVSWYQQTPGQGLQFLFEYFSETQRNKGNFPGRFSGRQFSNSRSEMNVSTLELGDSALYLCASSLAGTSGRPAYEQYFGPGTRLTVT.

This clone was observed a single time. This chain uses TRBV30 with TRBJ1-5, with 8 nucleotides matching TRBD1. CDR1 is GTSNPN, CDR2 SVGIG, per germline (reference sequence). The CDR3 is made up of 12 amino acids. J gave up 2 bases and V 8 bases, and 2 bases lay outside the gene matches. The CDR3 DNA is TGTGCCACAGGGGGGGGCAATCAGCCCCAGCATTTT. It codes for CATGGGNQPQHF.

The chain couples TRBV29-1 to TRBJ2-5; 9 bases line up with TRBD1. Unmatched junction bases numbered 4, after V lost 4 bases and J lost 4 bases. The CDR3 sequence is 13 residues long. CDR1 is SQVTM and CDR2 is ANQGSEA in the germline V gene. The CDR3 coding sequence is TGCAGCGTTGGGACAGGGGTGGGAGAGACCCAGTACTTC. Amino acid sequence: CSVGTGVGETQYF.

The chain has TRBV7-8 and TRBJ2-1; no clear D. Germline V lookup: CDR1 SGHVS, CDR2 FQNEAQ. Trimming cost V 0 bases and J 8 bases, with 5 bases left between them. The CDR3 has 12 residues. The DNA for the CDR3 is TGTGCCAGCAGCTTAGCGCTGTATGAGCAGTTCTTC. This gives the protein CASSLALYEQFF.